This T cell receptor beta chain was captured by sequencing in a study of CD8 T cells in Susac syndrome. RNA, at roughly 0.45 to 1 ug, was reverse transcribed with random hexamers. TCR beta CDR3 was amplified by immunoSEQ covering 54 Vbeta and 13 Jbeta. TCRdb itself ran the immunoSEQ multiplex PCR reads through MiXCR, one entry per CDR3 protein. The sample shows about 180,000 distinct CDR3 sequences, roughly 95% of them seen only once. This CDR3 contains 16 residues. CDR1 is DFQATT and CDR2 is SNEGSKA in the germline V gene (reference sequence). The ends were cut back, 3 bases at V and 2 bases at J, with 18 bases in the middle. From blood CD8+ and CD4+ T cells, the TCR beta chain was sequenced. The multiple sclerosis controls consisted of treatment-naive patients with relapsing-remitting disease, either stable or active. TEMRA cells underwent FACS enrichment and CD8+ and CD4+ T cells underwent negative isolation.

This TCR was sampled from a human donor with multiple sclerosis. The specimen was CD4+ T cells from PBMCs. The chain carries TRBV20-1 and TRBJ2-3, with D possibly being TRBD1 (6 bases). CDR3 loop: CSASLIGWGLTDTQYF. In nucleotides, the CDR3 is TGCAGTGCTAGCCTTATTGGGTGGGGGCTCACAGATACGCAGTATTTT.